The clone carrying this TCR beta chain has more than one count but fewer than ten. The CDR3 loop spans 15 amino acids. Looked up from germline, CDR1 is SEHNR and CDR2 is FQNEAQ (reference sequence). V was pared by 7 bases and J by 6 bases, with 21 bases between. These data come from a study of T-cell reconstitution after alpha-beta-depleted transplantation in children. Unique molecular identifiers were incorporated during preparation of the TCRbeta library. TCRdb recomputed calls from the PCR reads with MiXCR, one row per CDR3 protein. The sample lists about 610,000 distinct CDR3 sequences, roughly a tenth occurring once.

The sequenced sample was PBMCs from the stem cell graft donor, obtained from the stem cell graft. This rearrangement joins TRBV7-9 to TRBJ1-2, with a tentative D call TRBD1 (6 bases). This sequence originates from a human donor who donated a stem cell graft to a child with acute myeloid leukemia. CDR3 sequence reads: CASTLIEQGGNGYTF. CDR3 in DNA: TGTGCCAGCACCCTGATAGAACAGGGAGGCAATGGCTACACCTTC.